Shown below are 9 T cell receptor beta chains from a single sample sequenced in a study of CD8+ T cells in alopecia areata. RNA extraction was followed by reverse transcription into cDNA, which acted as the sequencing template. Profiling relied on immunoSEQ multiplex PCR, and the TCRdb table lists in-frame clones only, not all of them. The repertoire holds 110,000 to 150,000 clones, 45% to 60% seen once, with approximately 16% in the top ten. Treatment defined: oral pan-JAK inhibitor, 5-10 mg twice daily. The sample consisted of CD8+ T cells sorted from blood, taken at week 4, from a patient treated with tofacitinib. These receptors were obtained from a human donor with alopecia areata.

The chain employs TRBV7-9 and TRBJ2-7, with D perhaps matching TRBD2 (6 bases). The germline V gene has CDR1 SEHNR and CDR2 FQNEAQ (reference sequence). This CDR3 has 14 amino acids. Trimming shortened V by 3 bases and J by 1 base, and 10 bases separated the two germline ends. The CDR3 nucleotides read TGTGCCAGCAGCTTTACGGGGGAGTCCTACGAGCAGTACTTC. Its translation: CASSFTGESYEQYF.

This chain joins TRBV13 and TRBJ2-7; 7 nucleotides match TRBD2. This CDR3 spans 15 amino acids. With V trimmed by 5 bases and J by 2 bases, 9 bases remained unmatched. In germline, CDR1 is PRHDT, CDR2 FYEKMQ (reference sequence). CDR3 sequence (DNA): TGTGCCAGCAGCCCCTCGGGGGAGGGCGCCTACGAGCAGTACTTC. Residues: CASSPSGEGAYEQYF.

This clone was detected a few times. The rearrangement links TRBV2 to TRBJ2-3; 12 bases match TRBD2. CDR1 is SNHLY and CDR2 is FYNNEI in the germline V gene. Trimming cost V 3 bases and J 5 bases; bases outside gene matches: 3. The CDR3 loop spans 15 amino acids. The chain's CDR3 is CASSELGLAGDTQYF. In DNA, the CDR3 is TGTGCCAGCAGTGAGTTGGGACTAGCGGGAGATACGCAGTATTTT.

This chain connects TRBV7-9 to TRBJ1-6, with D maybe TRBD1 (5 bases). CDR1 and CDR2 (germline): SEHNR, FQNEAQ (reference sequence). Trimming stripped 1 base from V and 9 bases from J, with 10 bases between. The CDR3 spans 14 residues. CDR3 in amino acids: CASSLGGGTSPLHF. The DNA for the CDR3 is TGTGCCAGCAGCTTAGGTGGAGGGACTTCACCCCTCCACTTT.

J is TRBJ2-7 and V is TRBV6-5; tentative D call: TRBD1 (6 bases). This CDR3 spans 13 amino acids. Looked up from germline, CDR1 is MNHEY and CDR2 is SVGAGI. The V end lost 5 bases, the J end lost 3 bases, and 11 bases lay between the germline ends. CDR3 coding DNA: TGTGCCAGCAGTCCGGACAGATTCTACGAGCAGTACTTC. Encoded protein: CASSPDRFYEQYF.

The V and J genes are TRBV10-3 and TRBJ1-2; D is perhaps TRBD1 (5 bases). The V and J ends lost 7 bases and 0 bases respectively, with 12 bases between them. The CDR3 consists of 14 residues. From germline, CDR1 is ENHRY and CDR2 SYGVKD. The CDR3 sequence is CAIMAGPPNYGYTF. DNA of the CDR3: TGTGCCATCATGGCGGGACCACCTAACTATGGCTACACCTTC.

The CDR3: CASSQDGSLNTEAFF. CDR3 nucleotide sequence: TGCGCCAGCAGCCAGGACGGGTCCCTGAACACTGAAGCTTTCTTT. V gene TRBV5-1 combines with J gene TRBJ1-1, with D unclear. V was shortened by 4 bases and J by 0 bases, with 13 bases between the two germline ends. Per germline, CDR1 SGHRS and CDR2 YFSETQ. There are 15 residues in the CDR3.

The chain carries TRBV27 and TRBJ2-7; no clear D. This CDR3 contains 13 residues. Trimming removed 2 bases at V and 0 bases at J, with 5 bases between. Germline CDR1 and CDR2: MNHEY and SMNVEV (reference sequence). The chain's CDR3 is CASSLLSSYEQYF. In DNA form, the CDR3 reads TGTGCCAGCAGTTTACTCAGCTCCTACGAGCAGTACTTC.

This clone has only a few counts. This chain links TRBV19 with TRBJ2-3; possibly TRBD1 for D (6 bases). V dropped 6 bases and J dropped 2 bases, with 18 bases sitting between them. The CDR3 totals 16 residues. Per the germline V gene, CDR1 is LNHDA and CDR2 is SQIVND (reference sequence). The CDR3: CASRLTGPIITDTQYF. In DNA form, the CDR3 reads TGTGCCAGTAGGTTAACAGGGCCGATTATCACAGATACGCAGTATTTT.